This TCR beta chain emerged from a study of T cells in localized non-small cell lung cancer. Study-wide results and caveats: A denser population of T cells in blood accompanied longer overall survival. Exceeding tumor, uninvolved adjacent lung had the highest T cell clonality. Sequence data derive from only one tumor region, so heterogeneity remains possible.

Using immunoSEQ multiplex PCR, the repertoire was profiled, and TCRdb retains in-frame clones only, with some absent. Of tens of thousands of clones in the sample, 70% to 90% are singletons; the top ten hold around 13%. This clone was observed a single time. The antigen is not known. The V gene lost 0 bases and the J gene lost 8 bases, with 16 bases spanning the gap. The CDR3 has 15 residues. CDR1 MNHNY and CDR2 SVGAGI come from the germline V gene (reference sequence). Source: peripheral blood, taken before any cancer treatment. The chain carries TRBV6-6 and TRBJ1-2; D not resolved. This sequence originates from a female donor older than 55 with stage III squamous cell lung carcinoma. In DNA form, the CDR3 reads TGTGCCAGCAGTTACTCGAGGCAAAAAGAGAGGGGCTACACCTTC. Amino acids: CASSYSRQKERGYTF.